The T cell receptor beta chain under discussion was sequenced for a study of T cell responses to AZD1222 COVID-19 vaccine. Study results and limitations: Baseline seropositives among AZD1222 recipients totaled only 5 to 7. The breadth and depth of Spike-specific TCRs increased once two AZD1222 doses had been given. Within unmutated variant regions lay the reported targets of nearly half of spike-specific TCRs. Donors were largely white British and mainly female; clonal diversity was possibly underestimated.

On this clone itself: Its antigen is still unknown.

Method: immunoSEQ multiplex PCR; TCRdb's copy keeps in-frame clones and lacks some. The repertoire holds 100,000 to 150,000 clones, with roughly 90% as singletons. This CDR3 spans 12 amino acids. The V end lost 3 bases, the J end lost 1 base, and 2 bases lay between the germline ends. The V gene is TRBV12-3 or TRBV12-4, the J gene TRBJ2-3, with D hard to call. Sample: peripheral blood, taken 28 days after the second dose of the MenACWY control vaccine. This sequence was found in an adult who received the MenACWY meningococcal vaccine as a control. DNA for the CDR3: TGTGCCAGCAGTTTTGGCACAGATACGCAGTATTTT. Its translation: CASSFGTDTQYF.